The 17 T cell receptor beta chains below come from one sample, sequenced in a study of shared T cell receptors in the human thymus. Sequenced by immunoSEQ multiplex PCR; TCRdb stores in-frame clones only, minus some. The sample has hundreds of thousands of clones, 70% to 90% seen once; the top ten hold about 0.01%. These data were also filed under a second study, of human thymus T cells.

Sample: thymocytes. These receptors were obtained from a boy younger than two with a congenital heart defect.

The CDR3 region is CASSLARGEFLNYGYTF. The CDR3 bases are TGTGCCAGCAGCTTAGCGCGCGGGGAGTTTTTGAACTATGGCTACACCTTC. V usage is TRBV7-2 and J usage is TRBJ1-2; D is undetermined. CDR1 is SGHTA and CDR2 is FQGNSA in the germline V gene. This CDR3 spans 17 amino acids. With 0 bases removed from V and 2 bases from J, the gap between germline ends came to 16 bases.

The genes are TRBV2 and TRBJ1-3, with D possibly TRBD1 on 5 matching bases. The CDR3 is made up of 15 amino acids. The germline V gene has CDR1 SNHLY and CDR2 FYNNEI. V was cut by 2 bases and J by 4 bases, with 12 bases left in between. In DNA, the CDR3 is TGTGCCAGCAGTGAAATAAGGGGATCAGGAAACACCATATATTTT. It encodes CASSEIRGSGNTIYF.

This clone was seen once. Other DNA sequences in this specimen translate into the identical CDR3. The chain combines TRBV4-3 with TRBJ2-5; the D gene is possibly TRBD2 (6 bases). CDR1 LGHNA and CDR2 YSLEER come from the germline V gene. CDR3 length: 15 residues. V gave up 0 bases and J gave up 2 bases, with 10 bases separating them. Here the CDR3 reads CASSQDPGGQETQYF. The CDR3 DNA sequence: TGCGCCAGCAGCCAAGACCCTGGGGGGCAAGAGACCCAGTACTTC.

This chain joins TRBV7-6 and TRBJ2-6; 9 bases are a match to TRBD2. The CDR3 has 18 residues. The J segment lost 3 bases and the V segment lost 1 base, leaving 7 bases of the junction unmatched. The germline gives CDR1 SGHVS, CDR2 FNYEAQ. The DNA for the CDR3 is TGTGCCAGCAGCTTAGGGGCGGGAGGGCCAGATGGGGCCAACGTCCTGACTTTC. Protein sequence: CASSLGAGGPDGANVLTF.

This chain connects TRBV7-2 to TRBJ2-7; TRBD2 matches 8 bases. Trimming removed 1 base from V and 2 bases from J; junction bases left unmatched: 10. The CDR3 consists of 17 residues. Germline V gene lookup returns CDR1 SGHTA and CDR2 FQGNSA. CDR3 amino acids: CASSLGGRPTRPYEQYF. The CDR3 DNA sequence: TGTGCCAGCAGCTTAGGCGGGAGGCCAACTAGACCCTACGAGCAGTACTTC.

Here the CDR3 DNA reads TGTGCCAGCAGTTTTGGGGGACTAGCGGGATTCACAGATACGCAGTATTTT. Its protein is CASSFGGLAGFTDTQYF. This chain joins TRBV27 and TRBJ2-3, with 13 bases that match TRBD2. From germline, CDR1 is MNHEY and CDR2 SMNVEV (reference sequence). The length of the CDR3 is 17 residues. Unmatched junction bases numbered 5, after V lost 3 bases and J lost 2 bases.

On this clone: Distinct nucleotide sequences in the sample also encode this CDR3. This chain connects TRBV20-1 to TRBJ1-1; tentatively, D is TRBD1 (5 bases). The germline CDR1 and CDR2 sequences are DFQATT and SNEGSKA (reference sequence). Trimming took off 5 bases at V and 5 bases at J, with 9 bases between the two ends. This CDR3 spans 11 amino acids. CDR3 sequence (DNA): TGCAGTGCTGGTACAGGTACTGAAGCTTTCTTT. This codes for CSAGTGTEAFF.

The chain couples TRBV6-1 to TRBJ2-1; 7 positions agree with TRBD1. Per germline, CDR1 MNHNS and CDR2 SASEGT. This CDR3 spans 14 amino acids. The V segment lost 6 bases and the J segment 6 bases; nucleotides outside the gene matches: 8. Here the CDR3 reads CASSDLTGPNEQFF. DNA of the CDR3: TGTGCCAGCAGCGACTTGACAGGGCCCAATGAGCAGTTCTTC.

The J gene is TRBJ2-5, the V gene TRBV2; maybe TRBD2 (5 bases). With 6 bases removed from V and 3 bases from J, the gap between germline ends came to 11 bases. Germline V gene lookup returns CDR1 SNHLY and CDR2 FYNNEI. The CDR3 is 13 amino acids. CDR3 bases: TGTGCCAGCAGGACGGACGGGGAAGAGACCCAGTACTTC. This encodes CASRTDGEETQYF.

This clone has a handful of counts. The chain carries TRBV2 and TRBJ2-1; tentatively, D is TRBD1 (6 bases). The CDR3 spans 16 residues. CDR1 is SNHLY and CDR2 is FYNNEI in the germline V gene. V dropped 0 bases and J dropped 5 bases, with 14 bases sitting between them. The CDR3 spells CASSEAQGPPDNEQFF. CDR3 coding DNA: TGTGCCAGCAGTGAAGCGCAGGGGCCTCCGGACAATGAGCAGTTCTTC.

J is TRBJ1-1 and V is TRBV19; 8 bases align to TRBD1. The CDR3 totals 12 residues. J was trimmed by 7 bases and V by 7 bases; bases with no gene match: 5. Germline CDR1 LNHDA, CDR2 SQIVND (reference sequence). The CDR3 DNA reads TGTGCCAGTAAAGACAGGGGAATTGAAGCTTTCTTT. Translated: CASKDRGIEAFF. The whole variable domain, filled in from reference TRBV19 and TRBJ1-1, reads DGGITQSPKYLFRKEGQNVTLSCEQNLNHDAMYWYRQDPGQGLRLIYYSQIVNDFQKGDIAEGYSVSREKKESFPLTVTSAQKNPTAFYLCASKDRGIEAFFGQGTRLTVV.

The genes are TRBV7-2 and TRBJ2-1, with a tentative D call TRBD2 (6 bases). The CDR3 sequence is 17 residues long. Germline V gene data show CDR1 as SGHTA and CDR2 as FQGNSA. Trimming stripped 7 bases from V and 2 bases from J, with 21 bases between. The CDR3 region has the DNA TGTGCCAGCACCAAAAGAGGGCCAGCGGGCCCCTACAATGAGCAGTTCTTC. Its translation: CASTKRGPAGPYNEQFF.

CDR3 coding DNA: TGTGCCAGTAGTACGAACAGGGAGCCCTCGCTAGCGGGAGAGCGGGAGACCCAGTACTTC. It yields the protein CASSTNREPSLAGERETQYF. The V and J genes are TRBV19 and TRBJ2-5, with TRBD2 matching over 10 bases. This CDR3 is built from 20 residues. V lost 4 bases, J lost 5 bases, and 22 bases stayed unmatched. Per the germline V gene, CDR1 is LNHDA and CDR2 is SQIVND (reference sequence).

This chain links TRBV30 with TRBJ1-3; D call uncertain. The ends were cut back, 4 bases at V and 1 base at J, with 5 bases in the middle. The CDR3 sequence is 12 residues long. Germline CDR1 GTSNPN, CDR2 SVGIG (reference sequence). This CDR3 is CAWTSSGNTIYF. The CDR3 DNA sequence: TGTGCCTGGACCTCGTCTGGAAACACCATATATTTT.

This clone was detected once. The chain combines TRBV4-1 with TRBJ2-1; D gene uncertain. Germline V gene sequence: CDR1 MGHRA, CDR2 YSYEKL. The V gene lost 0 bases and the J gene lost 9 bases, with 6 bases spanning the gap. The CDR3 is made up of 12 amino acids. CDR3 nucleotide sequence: TGCGCCAGCAGCCAAGACGTCCGTGAGCAGTTCTTC. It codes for CASSQDVREQFF.

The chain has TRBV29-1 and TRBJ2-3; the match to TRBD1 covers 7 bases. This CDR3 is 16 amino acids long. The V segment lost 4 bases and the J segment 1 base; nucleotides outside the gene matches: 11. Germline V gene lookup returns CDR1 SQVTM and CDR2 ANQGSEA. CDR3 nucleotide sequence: TGCAGCGTTGTGGGGGACAGAATAATGGGCACAGATACGCAGTATTTT. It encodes CSVVGDRIMGTDTQYF.

The CDR3 DNA sequence: TGCGCCAGCAGCCACAAGGGGACTAGCGGGAGCCGGGGGGGTAATGAGCAGTTCTTC. It specifies CASSHKGTSGSRGGNEQFF. The genes are TRBV4-1 and TRBJ2-1; 14 bases agree with TRBD2. Looked up from germline, CDR1 is MGHRA and CDR2 is YSYEKL. The V gene end was trimmed by 3 bases and the J gene end by 7 bases; junction bases not matched to a gene: 14. This CDR3 comprises 19 residues.